Sequencing of this T cell receptor beta chain was carried out in a study of technical replicates of blood from several donors. Measured with immunoSEQ multiplex PCR; TCRdb has only the in-frame clones, and not every one. This table has about 63,000 clones, around nine tenths appearing once. V trimming: 7 bases; J trimming: 4 bases; junction bases outside the gene matches: 7. The V gene's germline CDR1 is SGHRS and CDR2 YFSETQ. The CDR3 is 14 amino acids. Sequenced sample: PBMCs. The V and J genes are TRBV5-1 and TRBJ2-2; the match to TRBD1 covers 7 bases. This receptor was taken from a human donor in good health. Some clones in this sample may be carry-over from other donors' samples. The CDR3, as DNA: TGCGCCAGCCGCACCGGGACAGCCACCGGGGAGCTGTTTTTT. Amino acid sequence: CASRTGTATGELFF. The variable domain in full, with the rest retrieved from reference TRBV5-1 and TRBJ2-2, is KAGVTQTPRYLIKTRGQQVTLSCSPISGHRSVSWYQQTPGQGLQFLFEYFSETQRNKGNFPGRFSGRQFSNSRSEMNVSTLELGDSALYLCASRTGTATGELFFGEGSRLTVL.